The 18 T cell receptor beta chains given below trace back to one sample, sequenced in a study of PD-1 blockade in classical Hodgkin lymphoma. The method was immunoSEQ multiplex PCR; TCRdb's version includes in-frame clones alone and lacks a portion of them. Of 20,000 to 25,000 clones detected, roughly 73% appear once; the ten largest clones hold around a quarter. Following autologous stem cell transplantation, relapse occurred in every patient, and exposure to brentuximab vedotin varied. The material sequenced was peripheral blood mononuclear cells (PBMCs), taken before the second cycle of nivolumab. These receptors originate from a human donor with classical Hodgkin lymphoma.

This chain uses TRBV6-6 with TRBJ1-1; D gene unclear. The CDR3 totals 12 residues. In germline, CDR1 is MNHNY, CDR2 SVGAGI (reference sequence). Trimming stripped 5 bases from V and 5 bases from J, with 9 bases between. The CDR3 loop is CASSTRRTEAFF. Here the CDR3 DNA reads TGTGCCAGCAGTACAAGGCGGACTGAAGCTTTCTTT.

This rearrangement joins TRBV6-4 to TRBJ2-3, with D hard to call. Germline V gene lookup returns CDR1 MRHNA and CDR2 SNTAGT. Trimming took off 7 bases at V and 8 bases at J, with 7 bases between the two ends. The CDR3 has 10 amino acids. In nucleotides, the CDR3 is TGTGCCAGCAACTCTAGTACGCAGTATTTT. Amino acids: CASNSSTQYF.

This chain connects TRBV10-2 to TRBJ2-3; 15 positions match TRBD2. Germline lookup yields CDR1 WSHSY and CDR2 SAAADI. V shed 1 base and J 5 bases; nucleotides not matched to a gene: 13. This CDR3 has 20 amino acids. CDR3 DNA: TGCGCCAGCAGTGAGTGGGGGAGGAGGACTAGCGGGAGGGCCCTAGATACGCAGTATTTT. Encoded protein: CASSEWGRRTSGRALDTQYF.

This chain uses TRBV19 with TRBJ1-4, with TRBD1 matching over 7 bases. The CDR3 has 15 residues. The germline V gene encodes CDR1 LNHDA and CDR2 SQIVND (reference sequence). The V segment lost 4 bases and the J segment 8 bases; nucleotides outside the gene matches: 10. CDR3 region: CASSKDRWNGEKLFF. Written as DNA, the CDR3 is TGTGCCAGTAGTAAGGACAGGTGGAATGGCGAAAAACTGTTTTTT.

This clone was seen once. The chain couples TRBV7-9 to TRBJ1-3; 7 bases fit TRBD1. The germline gives CDR1 SEHNR, CDR2 FQNEAQ (reference sequence). Losses at the gene ends were 3 bases for V and 1 base for J; bases not matched to a gene: 12. The CDR3 contains 18 residues. The CDR3 DNA follows: TGTGCCAGCAGCTTTACCCCGACAGGGTCCTGGTCTGGAAACACCATATATTTT. This encodes CASSFTPTGSWSGNTIYF.

The J gene is TRBJ2-7, the V gene TRBV23-1; maybe TRBD1 (5 bases). TRBV23-1 is annotated as an ORF whose role is uncertain. V was trimmed by 4 bases and J by 3 bases, leaving 13 bases between them. The CDR3 is 14 amino acids. The CDR3 loop is CASSPLARVYEQYF. The CDR3 DNA sequence: TGCGCCAGCAGTCCCTTAGCCAGGGTCTACGAGCAGTACTTC.

As DNA, the CDR3 is TGTGCCAGCAGTTTATTAACCGGGGCAAAACTGTTTTTT. Protein sequence: CASSLLTGAKLFF. The gene calls are TRBV27 and TRBJ1-4, with D possibly matching TRBD1 (5 bases). The germline CDR1 and CDR2 sequences are MNHEY and SMNVEV (reference sequence). CDR3 length: 13 amino acids. V lost 1 base, J lost 10 bases, and 10 bases lay in between.

The genes are TRBV25-1 and TRBJ2-7; the match to TRBD1 covers 7 bases. Germline V gene lookup returns CDR1 MGHDK and CDR2 SYGVNS. V lost 4 bases, J lost 7 bases, and 4 bases stayed unmatched. The CDR3 is 12 amino acids. The CDR3 spells CASSAGTAEQYF. In nucleotides, the CDR3 is TGTGCCAGCAGTGCTGGGACAGCTGAGCAGTACTTC.

As DNA, the CDR3 is TGTGCCAGCAGCCTATGGACCGGCGAGCAGTACTTC. Protein sequence: CASSLWTGEQYF. The V gene is TRBV7-6, the J gene TRBJ2-7; D gene uncertain. The ends were cut back, 5 bases at V and 6 bases at J, with 11 bases in the middle. The CDR3 is 12 amino acids. The germline CDR1 and CDR2 sequences are SGHVS and FNYEAQ.

The chain recombines TRBV27 with TRBJ2-1, with D possibly TRBD1 on 5 matching bases. CDR1 and CDR2 from the germline V gene are MNHEY and SMNVEV (reference sequence). Trimming cost V 6 bases and J 7 bases, with 13 bases left between them. The CDR3 totals 13 residues. DNA of the CDR3: TGTGCCAGCAGACAGGTTTCGGGTAATGAGCAGTTCTTC. Translated: CASRQVSGNEQFF.

This clone is deemed medium-sized. The CDR3 nucleotides read TGTGCCAGCAGCTTAGTTGGTAGCGGGAGGGATGAGCAGTTCTTC. Translation: CASSLVGSGRDEQFF. The chain joins TRBV11-2 to TRBJ2-1; TRBD2 matches at 11 bases. Germline CDR1 reads SGHAT; CDR2 reads FQNNGV. J gave up 8 bases and V 1 base, and 4 bases lay outside the gene matches. This CDR3 has 15 amino acids.

This chain connects TRBV29-1 to TRBJ1-4; D gene unclear. The germline CDR1 and CDR2 sequences are SQVTM and ANQGSEA. CDR3 size: 13 residues. Trimming left V 6 bases short and J 7 bases short, with 15 bases between. In nucleotides, the CDR3 is TGCAGCGTCCCAGTAGGCGAGGGTGAAAAACTGTTTTTT. Its protein product is CSVPVGEGEKLFF. Full variable domain (rest looked up from reference TRBV29-1 and TRBJ1-4): SAVISQKPSRDICQRGTSLTIQCQVDSQVTMMFWYRQQPGQSLTLIATANQGSEATYESGFVIDKFPISRPNLTFSTLTVSNMSPEDSSIYLCSVPVGEGEKLFFGSGTQLSVL.

The chain employs TRBV9 and TRBJ1-4; the match to TRBD1 covers 9 bases. Germline CDR1 and CDR2: SGDLS and YYNGEE. The CDR3 runs to 15 residues. Losses at the gene ends were 0 bases for V and 5 bases for J; bases not matched to a gene: 2. DNA of the CDR3: TGTGCCAGCAGCGTAGCAGGACAGGGGAATGAAAAACTGTTTTTT. This gives the protein CASSVAGQGNEKLFF.

This clone has more than one count but fewer than ten. This chain uses TRBV6-6 with TRBJ1-1, with D perhaps TRBD1 (5 bases). Trimming left V 5 bases short and J 1 base short, with 11 bases between. Germline V CDR1 and CDR2: MNHNY, SVGAGI (reference sequence). CDR3 length: 14 residues. CDR3 sequence: CASSVGGGNTEAFF. CDR3 DNA sequence: TGTGCCAGCAGTGTCGGGGGGGGGAACACTGAAGCTTTCTTT.

The rearrangement joins TRBV7-8 to TRBJ2-1, with 9 bases matching TRBD2. Losses at the gene ends were 5 bases for V and 9 bases for J; bases not matched to a gene: 11. CDR3 size: 15 residues. Germline loops: CDR1 SGHVS, CDR2 FQNEAQ. Here the CDR3 reads CASSPPGTSLGEQFF. CDR3 bases: TGTGCCAGCAGCCCCCCCGGGACTAGCTTAGGTGAGCAGTTCTTC.

In this sample, this clone is large. The chain employs TRBV6-5 and TRBJ1-2; 7 bases fit TRBD1. This CDR3 region has 15 residues. CDR1 and CDR2 (germline): MNHEY, SVGAGI. J gave up 3 bases and V 5 bases, and 9 bases lay outside the gene matches. The CDR3, as DNA: TGTGCCAGCAGTGCCCAGACAGGGACACACTATGGCTACACCTTC. This gives the protein CASSAQTGTHYGYTF.

V gene TRBV6-5 combines with J gene TRBJ2-1, with 11 bases identical to TRBD2. CDR1 and CDR2 from the germline V gene are MNHEY and SVGAGI. CDR3 length: 15 amino acids. V gave up 0 bases and J gave up 10 bases; unmatched junction bases: 5. The CDR3 DNA is TGTGCCAGCAGTTACTCGCTGGGGACTAGCGGCGAGCAGTTCTTC. Its protein is CASSYSLGTSGEQFF.

This chain links TRBV19 with TRBJ2-2, with 7 nucleotides matching TRBD2. Germline V lookup: CDR1 LNHDA, CDR2 SQIVND (reference sequence). The CDR3 has 15 amino acids. V was clipped by 10 bases and J by 1 base; unmatched bases: 9. The CDR3 nucleotides read TGTGCCACAACGGCGGGAGTGGGGAACACCGGGGAGCTGTTTTTT. Protein: CATTAGVGNTGELFF.